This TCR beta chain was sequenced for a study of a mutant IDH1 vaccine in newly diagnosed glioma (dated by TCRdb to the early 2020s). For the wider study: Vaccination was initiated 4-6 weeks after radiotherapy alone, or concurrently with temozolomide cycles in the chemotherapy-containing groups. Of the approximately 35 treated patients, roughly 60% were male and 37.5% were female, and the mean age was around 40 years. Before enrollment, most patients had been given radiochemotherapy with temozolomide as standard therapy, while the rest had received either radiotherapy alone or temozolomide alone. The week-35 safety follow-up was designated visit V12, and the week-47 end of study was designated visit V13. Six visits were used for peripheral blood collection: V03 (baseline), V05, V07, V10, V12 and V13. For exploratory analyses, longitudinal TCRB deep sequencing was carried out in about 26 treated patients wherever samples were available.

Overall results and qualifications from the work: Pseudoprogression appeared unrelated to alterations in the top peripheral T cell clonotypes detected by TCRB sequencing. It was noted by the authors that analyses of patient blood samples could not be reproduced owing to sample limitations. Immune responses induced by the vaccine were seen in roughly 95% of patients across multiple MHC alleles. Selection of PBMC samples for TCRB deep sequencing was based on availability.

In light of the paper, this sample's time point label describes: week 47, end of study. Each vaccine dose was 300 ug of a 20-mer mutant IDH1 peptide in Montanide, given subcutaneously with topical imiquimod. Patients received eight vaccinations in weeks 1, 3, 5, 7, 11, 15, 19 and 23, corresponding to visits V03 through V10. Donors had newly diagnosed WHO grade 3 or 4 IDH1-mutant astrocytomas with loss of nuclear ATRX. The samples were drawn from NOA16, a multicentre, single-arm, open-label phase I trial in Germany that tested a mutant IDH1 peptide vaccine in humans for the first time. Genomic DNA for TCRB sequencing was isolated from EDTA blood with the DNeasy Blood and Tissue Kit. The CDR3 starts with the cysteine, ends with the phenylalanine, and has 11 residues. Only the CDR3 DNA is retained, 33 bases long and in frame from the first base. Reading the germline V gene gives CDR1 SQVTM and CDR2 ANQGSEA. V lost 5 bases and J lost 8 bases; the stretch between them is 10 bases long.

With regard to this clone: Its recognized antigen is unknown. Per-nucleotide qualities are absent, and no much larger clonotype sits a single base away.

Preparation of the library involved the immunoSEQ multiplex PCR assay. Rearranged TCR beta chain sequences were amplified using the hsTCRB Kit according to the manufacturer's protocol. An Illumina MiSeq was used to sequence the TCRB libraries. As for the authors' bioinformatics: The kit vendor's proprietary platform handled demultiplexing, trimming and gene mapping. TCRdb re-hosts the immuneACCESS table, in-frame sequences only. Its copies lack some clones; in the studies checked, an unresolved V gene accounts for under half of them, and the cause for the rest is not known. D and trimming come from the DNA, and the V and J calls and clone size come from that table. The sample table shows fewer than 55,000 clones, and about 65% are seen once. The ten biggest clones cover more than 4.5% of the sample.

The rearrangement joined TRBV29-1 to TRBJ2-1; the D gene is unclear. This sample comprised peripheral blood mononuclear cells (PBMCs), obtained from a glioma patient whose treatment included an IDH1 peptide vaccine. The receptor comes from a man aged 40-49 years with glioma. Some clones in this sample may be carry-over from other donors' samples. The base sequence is TGCAGCGTTTGGGGTTCCGATGAGCAGTTCTTC. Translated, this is CSVWGSDEQFF.